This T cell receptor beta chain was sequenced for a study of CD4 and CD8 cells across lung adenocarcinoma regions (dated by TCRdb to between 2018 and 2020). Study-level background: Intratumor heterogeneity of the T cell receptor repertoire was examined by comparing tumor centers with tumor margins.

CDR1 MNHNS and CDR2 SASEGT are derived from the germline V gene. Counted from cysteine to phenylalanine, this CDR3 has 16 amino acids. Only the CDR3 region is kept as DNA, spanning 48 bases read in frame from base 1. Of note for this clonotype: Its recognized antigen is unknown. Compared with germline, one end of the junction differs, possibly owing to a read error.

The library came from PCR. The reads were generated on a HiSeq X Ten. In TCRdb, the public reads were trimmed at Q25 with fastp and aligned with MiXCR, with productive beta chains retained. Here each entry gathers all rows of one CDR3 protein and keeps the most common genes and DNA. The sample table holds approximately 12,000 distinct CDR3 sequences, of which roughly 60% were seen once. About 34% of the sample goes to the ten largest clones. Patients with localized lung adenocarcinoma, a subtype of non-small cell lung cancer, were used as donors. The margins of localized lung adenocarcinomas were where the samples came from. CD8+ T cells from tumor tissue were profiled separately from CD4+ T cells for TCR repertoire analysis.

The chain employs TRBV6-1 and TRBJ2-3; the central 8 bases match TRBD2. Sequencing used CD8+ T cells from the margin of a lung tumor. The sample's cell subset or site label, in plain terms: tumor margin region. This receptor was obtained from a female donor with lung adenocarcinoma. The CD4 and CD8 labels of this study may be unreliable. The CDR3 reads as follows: CASRGSGDRDTDTQYF. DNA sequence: TGTGCCAGCAGGGGTAGCGGGGACCGTGACACAGATACGCAGTATTTC.